Listed here is a single T cell receptor (beta chain). As yet, its antigen is unknown. The sample belongs to a study of monozygotic twins with inflammatory bowel disease. No DNA is given; TCRdb re-called the 5' RACE reads and lists each CDR3 protein once. In total, the table holds 300,000 to 450,000 distinct CDR3 sequences. Overall study results and limits: Versus healthy twins, IBD patients showed fewer clonotypes shared with others, especially with disease activity. The analysis failed to separate different T cell subtypes.

The CDR3 runs to 15 residues. Per the germline V gene, CDR1 is MNHEY and CDR2 is SVGAGI. Specimen: blood. This TCR came from a human donor with ulcerative colitis or Crohn's disease, or a healthy co-twin of an affected twin (not recorded which). The J gene is TRBJ1-5, the V gene TRBV6-5; TCRdb reports TRBD1, a call that lacks DNA to check it against. The CDR3 protein is CASSYRSGTGWPQHF.